One and the same sample provided the 4 T cell receptor beta chains below, sequenced in a study of cytomegalovirus exposure and HLA in healthy donors. 60 Vbeta and 13 Jbeta primers were used in PCR. Data came from immunoSEQ multiplex PCR; TCRdb stores just in-frame clones and leaves some out. The sample shows approximately 170,000 clones, approximately 70% of them seen only once. Sequenced material: PBMCs. These receptors originate from a woman in her 30s in good health and CMV-seropositive.

The V and J genes are TRBV5-1 and TRBJ2-7; TRBD2 matches at 8 bases. V trimming: 0 bases; J trimming: 6 bases; junction bases outside the gene matches: 8. CDR3 length: 15 residues. Germline values: CDR1 SGHRS, CDR2 YFSETQ. The CDR3 loop reads CASSLEVSGKGEQYF. The DNA of the CDR3 is TGCGCCAGCAGCTTGGAAGTTAGCGGGAAGGGCGAGCAGTACTTC.

This chain links TRBV11-2 with TRBJ2-3; 9 bases line up with TRBD1. CDR3 size: 15 residues. Germline values: CDR1 SGHAT, CDR2 FQNNGV. V was clipped by 3 bases and J by 4 bases; unmatched bases: 5. As DNA, the CDR3 is TGTGCCAGCAGCTTTGGGACAGGGACCGCAGATACGCAGTATTTT. Translation: CASSFGTGTADTQYF.

The gene calls are TRBV27 and TRBJ2-7, with 8 bases matching TRBD2. The ends lost 5 bases at V and 2 bases at J; junction bases unmatched: 5. The CDR3 extends over 14 amino acids. The germline V gene encodes CDR1 MNHEY and CDR2 SMNVEV (reference sequence). CDR3 sequence reads: CASSQSGRAYEQYF. DNA for the CDR3: TGTGCCAGCAGTCAAAGCGGGAGAGCCTACGAGCAGTACTTC.

This clone was observed a few times. In DNA, the CDR3 is TGTGCCAGCGCTAGACGCACTTCTAGCACAGATACGCAGTATTTT. Translation gives CASARRTSSTDTQYF. J is TRBJ2-3 and V is TRBV11-2; no reliable D call. CDR3 length: 15 residues. Per germline, CDR1 SGHAT and CDR2 FQNNGV. The V end was cut by 8 bases, the J end by 0 bases, with 15 bases between.